This entry describes one T cell receptor beta chain. Clones were sequenced by immunoSEQ multiplex PCR, and TCRdb holds only the in-frame ones, with some missing. The data contain some 700,000 clones, 70% to 90% of them singletons. This entry belongs to a study of shared T cell receptors in the human thymus. Trimming stripped 5 bases from V and 8 bases from J, with 15 bases between. The CDR3 contains 13 residues. CDR1 is MNHEY and CDR2 is SVGAGI in the germline V gene. The data were also submitted as part of a second study, on human thymus T cells. From that report: The thymus was resected at corrective cardiac surgery. Reports from related research described highly overlapping thymic repertoires among unrelated individuals.

The chain recombines TRBV6-5 with TRBJ1-2; D not certain. The sample consisted of thymocytes. This TCR derives from a girl in the first two years of life with a congenital heart defect. The CDR3 region is CASSPVSSRGYTF. CDR3 DNA: TGTGCCAGCAGTCCCGTTTCCAGTCGAGGCTACACCTTC.